This T cell receptor beta chain emerged from a study of T cell responses to AZD1222 COVID-19 vaccine. Sequencing used immunoSEQ multiplex PCR; TCRdb keeps in-frame clones, though not all of them. In the table there are fewer than 110,000 clones, approximately 88% of which are singletons. This TCR was sampled from an adult in good health. The starting material was peripheral blood, obtained on day 0 of AZD1222 vaccination.

CDR3 amino acids: CSARTNEQFF. CDR3 in DNA: TGCAGTGCTAGAACTAATGAGCAGTTCTTC. This chain links TRBV20-1 with TRBJ2-1; D not certain. Trimming pared 2 bases from V and 7 bases from J, leaving 3 bases between. Per germline, CDR1 DFQATT and CDR2 SNEGSKA (reference sequence). The CDR3 consists of 10 residues.